Listed here are 2 T cell receptor beta chains from one sample, sequenced in a study of metastatic and nonmetastatic thyroid tumors. TCRdb used MiXCR to call clones anew from the PCR reads. The sample yields about 27,000 clones, about 13% seen once. Thyroid surgery was preceded by no treatment in any patient. Sequencing used blood. All receptors derive from a female donor with papillary thyroid cancer or a benign thyroid nodule (not recorded which). Some clones in this sample may be carry-over from other donors' samples.

This clone was seen ten or more times. This sequence joins TRBV12-3 or TRBV12-4 and TRBJ1-4, with D perhaps matching TRBD1 (6 bases). Trimming removed 2 bases at V and 4 bases at J, with 11 bases between. The CDR3 has 15 amino acids. The CDR3 loop is CASSLSYRVNEKLFF. CDR3 nucleotides: TGTGCCAGCAGTTTATCTTACAGGGTTAATGAAAAACTGTTTTTT.

This clone came up many times. The chain combines TRBV10-2 with TRBJ2-7; D unresolved. CDR1 WSHSY and CDR2 SAAADI come from the germline V gene. V was clipped by 4 bases and J by 6 bases, with 10 bases between them. The CDR3 runs 12 residues. CDR3 in DNA: TGCGCCAGCAGTGGTATAGATGGCGAGCAGTACTTC. It yields the protein CASSGIDGEQYF.